The clone carrying this T cell receptor beta chain was seen only a few times. Amplification yielded TCR beta CDR3 regions, with RNA transcripts as the source. With the HTBI primer set, the TCR CDR3 went through a first round of RT-PCR. A single record per CDR3 protein comes from TCRdb applying MiXCR to the multiplex PCR reads. The table records hundreds of thousands of distinct CDR3 sequences, just under 20% of them present only once. The data were taken from a study of T cells in Graves' hyperthyroidism and ophthalmopathy. The CDR3 sequence is 14 residues long. Germline V lookup: CDR1 SEHNR, CDR2 FQNEAQ (reference sequence). V gave up 3 bases and J gave up 6 bases; unmatched junction bases: 2.

The sample taken for sequencing was blood. The chain links TRBV7-9 to TRBJ2-3; 11 bases are a match to TRBD1. The receptor comes from a man aged 40-55 years with Graves' ophthalmopathy. Here the CDR3 reads CASSLGQGDDTQYF. CDR3 coding DNA: TGTGCCAGCAGCTTGGGACAGGGGGATGATACGCAGTATTTT.